Presented here are 23 T cell receptor beta chains from one specimen sequenced in a study of blood T cell repertoires in COVID-19 (dated by TCRdb to about 2020). To prepare the library, the immunoSEQ multiplex PCR assay was applied. TCRdb carries this immuneACCESS record with in-frame sequences only. Its versions omit some clonotypes, under half of them owing to an unresolved V gene in the studies checked, with the rest unexplained. Present in this sample are under 350,000 clones, 85% of which were seen just once. Approximately 7.6% of the sample comes from the top ten. Sequencing was carried out using peripheral blood. All receptors derive from a human donor in a cohort sampled during active COVID-19.

V usage is TRBV5-4 and J usage is TRBJ2-5; 11 bases are shared with TRBD2. The CDR3 loop spans 15 amino acids. Germline CDR1 SGHNT, CDR2 YYREEE (reference sequence). The V gene end was trimmed by 3 bases and the J gene end by 5 bases; junction bases not matched to a gene: 6. The CDR3 sequence: CASSSLAGGMETQYF. Here the CDR3 DNA reads TGTGCCAGCAGCTCATTAGCGGGGGGGATGGAGACCCAGTACTTC.

The chain links TRBV7-2 to TRBJ2-3; TRBD2 agrees at 11 bases. The V gene end was trimmed by 0 bases and the J gene end by 2 bases; junction bases not matched to a gene: 1. The CDR3 has 16 amino acids. Germline V gene data show CDR1 as SGHTA and CDR2 as FQGNSA. CDR3 coding DNA: TGTGCCAGCAGCTTAGCGACTAGCGGGGTCACAGATACGCAGTATTTT. This sequence encodes CASSLATSGVTDTQYF.

This clone was counted only a few times. The chain couples TRBV4-2 to TRBJ1-2; D uncertain. CDR1 LGHNA and CDR2 YNFKEQ come from the germline V gene. The CDR3 extends over 15 amino acids. Trimming shortened V by 0 bases and J by 7 bases, and 15 bases separated the two germline ends. The CDR3 sequence is CASSQEGRRMGGYTF. The CDR3 DNA reads TGTGCCAGCAGCCAAGAGGGCCGAAGAATGGGTGGCTACACCTTC.

The chain joins TRBV12-3 or TRBV12-4 to TRBJ1-4; D is uncertain. This CDR3 has 13 residues. Trimming removed 3 bases from V and 6 bases from J, with 8 bases in between. The CDR3 DNA is TGTGCCAGCAGTTTCCGGTCTTATGAAAAACTGTTTTTT. Its protein is CASSFRSYEKLFF.

The chain couples TRBV5-6 to TRBJ2-7; tentative D call: TRBD1 (6 bases). V was clipped by 3 bases and J by 3 bases, with 25 bases between them. Germline V gene sequence: CDR1 SGHDT, CDR2 YYEEEE. There are 18 residues in the CDR3. The CDR3 sequence is CASSSDRSSGGKGYEQYF. As DNA, the CDR3 is TGTGCCAGCAGCTCCGACAGGAGTAGTGGTGGTAAAGGCTACGAGCAGTACTTC.

This rearrangement joins TRBV19 to TRBJ2-7, with D maybe TRBD1 (5 bases). CDR3 length: 15 amino acids. CDR1 and CDR2 (germline): LNHDA, SQIVND (reference sequence). The V end lost 9 bases, the J end lost 3 bases, and 21 bases lay between the germline ends. CDR3 nucleotides: TGTGCCAGCCCTACCCCCGGACATATATTCTACGAGCAGTACTTC. It translates to CASPTPGHIFYEQYF.

The chain uses TRBV6-5 and TRBJ2-7, with D unresolved. The CDR3 is 14 amino acids. Germline V gene data show CDR1 as MNHEY and CDR2 as SVGAGI. V shed 3 bases and J shed 2 bases, with 11 bases lying between them. This CDR3 reads CASSYSFHTYEQYF. In DNA, the CDR3 is TGTGCCAGCAGTTATTCGTTTCACACCTACGAGCAGTACTTC.

The J gene is TRBJ2-3, the V gene TRBV30; TRBD1 matches 7 bases. The CDR3 runs 15 residues. The germline V gene has CDR1 GTSNPN and CDR2 SVGIG (reference sequence). Trimming at V came to 7 bases and at J to 3 bases, leaving 13 bases not matched to a gene. CDR3 nucleotides: TGTGCCTTTAACCCCTGGGACAGAGGGACAGATACGCAGTATTTT. It codes for CAFNPWDRGTDTQYF.

The chain couples TRBV7-9 to TRBJ1-2; no reliable D call. Deletions cut 2 bases from V and 4 bases from J, with 8 bases between. CDR1 is SEHNR, CDR2 FQNEAQ, per germline (reference sequence). The CDR3 spans 13 residues. The CDR3 region has the DNA TGTGCCAGCAGCTTATCAGGCACCTATGGCTACACCTTC. Translation: CASSLSGTYGYTF.

This chain connects TRBV11-2 to TRBJ1-2; no clear D gene. Germline V gene lookup returns CDR1 SGHAT and CDR2 FQNNGV. Trimming pared 5 bases from V and 3 bases from J, leaving 13 bases between. The CDR3 totals 14 residues. DNA for the CDR3: TGTGCCAGCAGCCGGGATGCTTCCGACTATGGCTACACCTTC. Amino acids: CASSRDASDYGYTF.

The chain is built from TRBV2 and TRBJ1-4; 7 bases are shared with TRBD1. Losses at the gene ends were 8 bases for V and 5 bases for J; bases not matched to a gene: 5. CDR3 length: 13 amino acids. Looked up from germline, CDR1 is SNHLY and CDR2 is FYNNEI. Here the CDR3 reads CASCRGLNEKLFF. The CDR3 coding sequence is TGTGCCAGCTGTAGGGGGCTCAATGAAAAACTGTTTTTT.

The rearrangement links TRBV7-9 to TRBJ1-2; D might be TRBD1 (6 bases). CDR3 length: 13 residues. The ends were cut back, 2 bases at V and 4 bases at J, with 8 bases in the middle. CDR1 and CDR2 (germline): SEHNR, FQNEAQ (reference sequence). CDR3 protein: CASSLTGSYGYTF. The DNA for the CDR3 is TGTGCCAGCAGCTTAACAGGGAGCTATGGCTACACCTTC. Drawing the rest from reference TRBV7-9 and TRBJ1-2, the complete variable domain is DTGVSQNPRHKITKRGQNVTFRCDPISEHNRLYWYRQTLGQGPEFLTYFQNEAQLEKSRLLSDRFSAERPKGSFSTLEIQRTEQGDSAMYLCASSLTGSYGYTFGSGTRLTVV.

This clone was counted only a few times. The J gene is TRBJ2-2, the V gene TRBV13, with D possibly TRBD2 on 6 matching bases. V was trimmed by 6 bases and J by 6 bases, leaving 20 bases between them. The CDR3 loop spans 16 amino acids. Germline lookup yields CDR1 PRHDT and CDR2 FYEKMQ (reference sequence). The CDR3 spells CASSYVGTSKSGELFF. CDR3 coding DNA: TGTGCCAGCAGTTATGTAGGGACTTCCAAGTCCGGGGAGCTGTTTTTT.

V usage is TRBV5-1 and J usage is TRBJ1-2, with D possibly matching TRBD1 (5 bases). The CDR3 has 14 residues. V was clipped by 0 bases and J by 4 bases, with 10 bases between them. Germline loops: CDR1 SGHRS, CDR2 YFSETQ. The CDR3 DNA sequence: TGCGCCAGCAGCTTGGAGGGGTCCCCCTATGGCTACACCTTC. It translates to CASSLEGSPYGYTF.

The rearrangement joins TRBV18 to TRBJ2-7; no firm D call. The CDR3 has 14 amino acids. V was pared by 4 bases and J by 3 bases, with 13 bases between. Per germline, CDR1 KGHSH and CDR2 LQKENI. This chain's CDR3 is CASSREHSLYEQYF. For the CDR3, the DNA is TGTGCCAGCTCACGTGAACACAGTCTCTACGAGCAGTACTTC.

This clone occurred many times. This chain uses TRBV2 with TRBJ1-5, with 7 positions matching TRBD1. CDR1 and CDR2 (germline): SNHLY, FYNNEI. The CDR3 length is 14 residues. V lost 6 bases, J lost 9 bases, and 11 bases stayed unmatched. The CDR3 region has the DNA TGTGCCAGCAGCGGGGGACAGTTAGTACGGCCCCAGCATTTT. It codes for CASSGGQLVRPQHF.

CDR3 sequence: CASSLSTNTEAFF. The CDR3 coding sequence is TGTGCCAGCAGCTTGAGTACTAACACTGAAGCTTTCTTT. The rearrangement joins TRBV5-5 to TRBJ1-1; no clear D. CDR1 and CDR2 (germline): SGHKS, YYEKEE (reference sequence). The CDR3 has 13 residues. The V gene lost 1 base and the J gene lost 2 bases, with 6 bases spanning the gap.

The V and J genes are TRBV2 and TRBJ1-5, with 9 bases lining up with TRBD1. CDR3 length: 14 amino acids. The V gene's germline CDR1 is SNHLY and CDR2 FYNNEI. The junction had 7 bases not matched to a gene; V was cut back by 7 bases and J by 6 bases. CDR3 coding DNA: TGTGCCAGCATGACAGGGGGACAAAGTCAGCCCCAGCATTTT. Amino acids: CASMTGGQSQPQHF.

This chain joins TRBV9 and TRBJ2-3; TRBD2 matches at 8 bases. The V and J ends lost 0 bases and 2 bases, in that order; junction bases with no gene match: 5. Germline assignment: CDR1 SGDLS and CDR2 YYNGEE. CDR3 length: 16 residues. This chain's CDR3 is CASSVGYGGATDTQYF. The CDR3 nucleotides read TGTGCCAGCAGCGTAGGGTACGGGGGGGCCACAGATACGCAGTATTTT.

Turning to this clone: One end of the junction fails to match germline, which may point to a read error. The chain couples TRBV14 to TRBJ2-7; no reliable D call. The CDR3 is 11 amino acids. The germline V gene has CDR1 SGHDN and CDR2 FVKESK. CDR3 protein: CASSLLGEQYF. The DNA of the CDR3 is TGTGCCAGCAGCCTTTTGGGCGAGCAGTATTTC. Full variable domain (remainder filled in from reference TRBV14 and TRBJ2-7): EAGVTQFPSHSVIEKGQTVTLRCDPISGHDNLYWYRRVMGKEIKFLLHFVKESKQDESGMPNNRFLAERTGGTYSTLKVQPAELEDSGVYFCASSLLGEQYFGPGTRLTVT.

This clone was counted once. The chain joins TRBV19 to TRBJ2-3; 7 bases match TRBD2. The CDR3 covers 15 residues. Germline CDR1 and CDR2: LNHDA and SQIVND (reference sequence). Germline trimming cut 3 bases from V and 0 bases from J; bases unmatched to any gene: 3. The CDR3 nucleotides are TGTGCCAGTAGTATCTCGCGGGGGAGCACAGATACGCAGTATTTT. Amino acids: CASSISRGSTDTQYF.

This clone was counted a few times. The chain couples TRBV19 to TRBJ2-2; a possible D gene is TRBD1 (5 bases). The CDR3 contains 13 residues. Per germline, CDR1 LNHDA and CDR2 SQIVND (reference sequence). V was trimmed by 3 bases and J by 6 bases, leaving 8 bases between them. The CDR3 reads CASSISGSGELFF. DNA of the CDR3: TGTGCCAGTAGTATCTCAGGGTCCGGGGAGCTGTTTTTT.

The chain has TRBV5-4 and TRBJ1-6; no reliable D call. CDR1 and CDR2 from the germline V gene are SGHNT and YYREEE (reference sequence). The V end lost 4 bases, the J end lost 7 bases, and 12 bases lay between the germline ends. This CDR3 region has 14 residues. CDR3 nucleotide sequence: TGTGCCAGCAGCCTACAGCTAAAGAATTCACCCCTCCACTTT. Its protein is CASSLQLKNSPLHF.